These 5 T cell receptor beta chains came from one sample sequenced in a study of blood T cell repertoires in COVID-19. Clones were read by immunoSEQ multiplex PCR, and TCRdb kept only the in-frame ones, dropping some. The sample lists over 250,000 clones, 86% occurring once. The specimen was peripheral blood. The receptors shown here come from a man between 40 and 49 years old who had recovered from COVID-19.

The chain recombines TRBV5-1 with TRBJ2-2, with 7 bases fitting TRBD1. Per the germline V gene, CDR1 is SGHRS and CDR2 is YFSETQ. The CDR3 is 16 amino acids. With V trimmed by 0 bases and J by 3 bases, 5 bases remained unmatched. The CDR3, as DNA: TGCGCCAGCAGCTTGGCCTGGCAGGGGGACACCGGGGAGCTGTTTTTT. Its translation is CASSLAWQGDTGELFF.

This chain joins TRBV6-5 and TRBJ2-5, with D maybe TRBD2 (6 bases). CDR1 is MNHEY, CDR2 SVGAGI, per germline. Trimming cost V 4 bases and J 2 bases, with 17 bases left between them. This CDR3 has 16 amino acids. CDR3 nucleotide sequence: TGTGCCAGCAGTTCCGCCCGCGCCGGGAGACAAGAGACCCAGTACTTC. Its protein is CASSSARAGRQETQYF.

This rearrangement joins TRBV7-2 to TRBJ1-4; no definite D call. CDR1 is SGHTA and CDR2 is FQGNSA in the germline V gene. The CDR3 runs to 12 residues. Trimming took 2 bases from V and 7 from J, leaving 5 bases between them. In DNA form, the CDR3 reads TGTGCCAGCAGCTTACGGGGTGAAAAACTGTTTTTT. The encoded protein is CASSLRGEKLFF.

V gene TRBV7-2 combines with J gene TRBJ1-3; D ambiguous. In germline, CDR1 is SGHTA, CDR2 FQGNSA. The ends were cut back, 5 bases at V and 6 bases at J, with 11 bases in the middle. The length of the CDR3 is 13 residues. This chain's CDR3 is CASSEGGSNTIYF. In nucleotides, the CDR3 is TGTGCCAGCAGCGAGGGTGGGTCAAACACCATATATTTT.

The chain couples TRBV3-1 (or the pseudogene TRBV3-2) to TRBJ2-7; D may be TRBD2 (6 bases). Trimming removed 3 bases at V and 6 bases at J, with 6 bases between. The CDR3 loop spans 11 amino acids. Germline values: CDR1 LGHDT, CDR2 YNNKEL (reference sequence). DNA of the CDR3: TGTGCCAGCAGCCAGCGGGGCGAGCAGTACTTC. It specifies CASSQRGEQYF.